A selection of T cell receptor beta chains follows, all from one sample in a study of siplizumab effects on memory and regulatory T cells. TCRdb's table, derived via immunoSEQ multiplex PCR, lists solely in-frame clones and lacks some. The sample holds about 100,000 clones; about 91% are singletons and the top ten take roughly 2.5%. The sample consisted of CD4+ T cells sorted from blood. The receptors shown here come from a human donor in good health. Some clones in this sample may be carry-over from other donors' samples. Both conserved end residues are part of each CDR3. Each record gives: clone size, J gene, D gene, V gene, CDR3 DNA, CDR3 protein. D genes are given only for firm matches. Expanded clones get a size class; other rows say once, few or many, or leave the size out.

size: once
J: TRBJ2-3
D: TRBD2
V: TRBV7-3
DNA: TGTGCCAGCAGCCAAAAGCTGGGACTAGCAGATAGCACAGATACGCAGTATTTT
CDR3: CASSQKLGLADSTDTQYF

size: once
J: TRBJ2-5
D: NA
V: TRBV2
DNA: TGTGCCAGCAGTGAAGCGGGATTGAGGGTGACCCAGTACTTC
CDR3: CASSEAGLRVTQYF

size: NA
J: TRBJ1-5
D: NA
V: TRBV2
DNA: TGTGCCAGCATAGGGGAGTTCGGTCAGCCCCAGCATTTT
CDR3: CASIGEFGQPQHF

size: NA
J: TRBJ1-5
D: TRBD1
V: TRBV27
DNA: TGTGCCAGCAGCGTGGGGACAGGGGGTGGGAATCAGCCCCAGCATTTT
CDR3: CASSVGTGGGNQPQHF

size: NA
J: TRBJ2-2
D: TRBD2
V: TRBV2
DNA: TGTGCCAGCAGTACTGGACTAGCGGGCTTCGCGAACACCGGGGAGCTGTTTTTT
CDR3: CASSTGLAGFANTGELFF

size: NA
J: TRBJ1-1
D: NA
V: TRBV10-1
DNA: TGCGCCAGCAGAGTCCCCCTAAGTGGGTGGAACACTGAAGCTTTCTTT
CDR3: CASRVPLSGWNTEAFF

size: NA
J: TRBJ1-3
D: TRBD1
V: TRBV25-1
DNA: TGTGCCAGCACCCAACAGGGGTCCAGAAACACCATATATTTT
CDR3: CASTQQGSRNTIYF

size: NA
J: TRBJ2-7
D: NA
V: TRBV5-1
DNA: TGCGCCAGCAGCCCTCAGAGGGAATACGAGCAGTACTTC
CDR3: CASSPQREYEQYF

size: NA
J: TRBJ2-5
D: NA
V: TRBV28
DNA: TGTGCCAGCAGGGGAGCGGCGAAGACCCAGTACTTC
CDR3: CASRGAAKTQYF

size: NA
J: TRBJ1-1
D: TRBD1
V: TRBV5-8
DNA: TGTGCCAGCAGCCACGGACAGGGCCGTACTGAAGCTTTCTTT
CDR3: CASSHGQGRTEAFF

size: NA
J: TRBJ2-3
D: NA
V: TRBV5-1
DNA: TGCGCCAGCAGCTTGGACAGGGTTAGCACAGATACGCAGTATTTT
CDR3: CASSLDRVSTDTQYF

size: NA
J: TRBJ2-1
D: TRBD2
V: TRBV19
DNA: TGTGCCAGTAGTGGGGTGACTAGCGGGAGCCTGAGCTCCTACAATGAGCAGTTCTTC
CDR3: CASSGVTSGSLSSYNEQFF

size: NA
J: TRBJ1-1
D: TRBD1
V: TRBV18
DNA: TGTGCCAGCTCACCAATGACAGGGGGCAGGTTGAACACTGAAGCTTTCTTT
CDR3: CASSPMTGGRLNTEAFF

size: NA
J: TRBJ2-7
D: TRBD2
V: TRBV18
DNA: TGTGCCAGCTCACCATCTAGCGGGGGCTACGAGCAGTACTTC
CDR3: CASSPSSGGYEQYF

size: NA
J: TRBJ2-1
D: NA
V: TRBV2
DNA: TGTGCCAGCAGTGTCGCTGCCCGATACAATGAGCAGTTCTTC
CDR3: CASSVAARYNEQFF

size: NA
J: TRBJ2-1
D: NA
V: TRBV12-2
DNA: TGTGCAAGTCGCTTCGCCGCGGGAGACAATGAGCAGTTCTTC
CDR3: CASRFAAGDNEQFF

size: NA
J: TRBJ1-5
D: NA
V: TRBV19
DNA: TGTGCCAGTAGTATAGGTCCATATTATCAGCCCCAGCATTTT
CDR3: CASSIGPYYQPQHF

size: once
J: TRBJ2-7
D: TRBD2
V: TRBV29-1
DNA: TGCAGCGTTGTCTGGCTAGCGGGAGACGAGCAGTACTTC
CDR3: CSVVWLAGDEQYF

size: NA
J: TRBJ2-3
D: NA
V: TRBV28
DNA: TGTGCCAGCAGTTCCTCTCTTCCCTCAGATACGCAGTATTTT
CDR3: CASSSSLPSDTQYF

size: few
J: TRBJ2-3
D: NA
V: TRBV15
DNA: TGTGCCACCAGCAGAGTAACAAGGGGGAGTGGGCAGTATTTT
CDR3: CATSRVTRGSGQYF

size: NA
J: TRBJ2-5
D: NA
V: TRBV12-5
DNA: TGTGCTAGTGGTTTGGGCCCCCGGCTCGAGGGCTGGGAGACCCAGTACTTC
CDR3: CASGLGPRLEGWETQYF

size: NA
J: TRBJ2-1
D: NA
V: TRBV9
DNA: TGTGCCAGCAGCGTATCGGGACGAGAGAACAATGAGCAGTTCTTC
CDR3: CASSVSGRENNEQFF

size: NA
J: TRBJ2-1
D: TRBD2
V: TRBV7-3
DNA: TGTGCCAGCAGCAAGGGACTAGCGCCCAACAATGAGCAGTTCTTC
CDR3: CASSKGLAPNNEQFF

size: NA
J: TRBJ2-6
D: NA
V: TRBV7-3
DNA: TGTGCCAGCAGCTTAGGAGGACCGGCCGAATCTGGGGCCAACGTCCTGACTTTC
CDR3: CASSLGGPAESGANVLTF

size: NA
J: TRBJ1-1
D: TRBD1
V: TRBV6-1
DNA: TGTGCCAGCAGTGATCAGGGGGCAGTGACCAACACTGAAGCTTTCTTT
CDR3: CASSDQGAVTNTEAFF

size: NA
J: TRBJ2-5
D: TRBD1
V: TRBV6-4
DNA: TGTGCCAGCAGTGACTGGGGGACAGGTAGAGAGACCCAGTACTTC
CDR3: CASSDWGTGRETQYF

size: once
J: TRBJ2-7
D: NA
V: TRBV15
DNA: TGTGCCACCAGCAGAGAAGTTCGCAGCGGCGAGCAGTACTTC
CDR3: CATSREVRSGEQYF

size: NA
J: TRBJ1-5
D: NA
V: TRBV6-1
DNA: TGTGCCAGCAGCCGACAAGATCAGCCCCAGCATTTT
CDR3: CASSRQDQPQHF

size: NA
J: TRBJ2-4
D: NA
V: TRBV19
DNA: TGTGCCAGTAGTAGCGGGACTTATATAGCCAAAAACATTCAGTACTTC
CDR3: CASSSGTYIAKNIQYF

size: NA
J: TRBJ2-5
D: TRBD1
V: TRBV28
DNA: TGTGCCAGCAGTTTTGGGACAGGGCTCCAAGAGACCCAGTACTTC
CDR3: CASSFGTGLQETQYF

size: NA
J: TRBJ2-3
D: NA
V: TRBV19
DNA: TGTGCCAGTAGTACCGGACTAAGCGAGTTCGGTGTTACGCAGTATTTT
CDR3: CASSTGLSEFGVTQYF

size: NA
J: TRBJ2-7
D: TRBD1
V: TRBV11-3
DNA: TGTGCCAGCAGCCCTAGGACAGGAGCCGGCGAGCAGTACTTC
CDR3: CASSPRTGAGEQYF

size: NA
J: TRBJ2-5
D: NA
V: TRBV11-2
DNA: TGTGCCAGCAGCTTAGATTGGAACCAAGAGACCCAGTACTTC
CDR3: CASSLDWNQETQYF

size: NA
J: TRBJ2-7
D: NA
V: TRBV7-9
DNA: TGTGCCAGCAGCCGTCTACCGAGTCGATTCTACGAGCAGTACTTC
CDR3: CASSRLPSRFYEQYF

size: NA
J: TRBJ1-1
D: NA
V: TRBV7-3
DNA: TGTGCCAGCAGCTCCCAGCCGAACACTGAAGCTTTCTTT
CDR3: CASSSQPNTEAFF

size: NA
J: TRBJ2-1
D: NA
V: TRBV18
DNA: TGTGCCAGCTCACCGAACGATGAGCAGTTCTTC
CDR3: CASSPNDEQFF

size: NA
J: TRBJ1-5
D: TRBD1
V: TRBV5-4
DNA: TGTGCCAGCAGCTCTGGGACAGGTGACAATCAGCCCCAGCATTTT
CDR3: CASSSGTGDNQPQHF

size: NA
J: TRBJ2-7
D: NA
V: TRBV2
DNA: TGTGCCAGCAGCCCGACTAGGAGCTCCTACGAGCAGTACTTC
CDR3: CASSPTRSSYEQYF

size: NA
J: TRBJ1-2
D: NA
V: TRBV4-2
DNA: TGTGCCAGCAGCCAAGATAGGGGGGAACAGATCAACTATGGCTACACCTTC
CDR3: CASSQDRGEQINYGYTF

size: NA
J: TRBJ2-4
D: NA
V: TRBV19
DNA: TGTGCCAGTAGTATAGTGTCTCTCGGGGCCAAAAACATTCAGTACTTC
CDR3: CASSIVSLGAKNIQYF

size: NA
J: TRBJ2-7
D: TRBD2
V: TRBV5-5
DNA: TGTGCCAGCAGCGGGGGACTAGCGGAGGCCTACGAGCAGTACTTC
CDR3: CASSGGLAEAYEQYF

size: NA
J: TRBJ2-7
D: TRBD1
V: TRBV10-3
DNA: TGTGCCATCAGGGATGGGGACAGGGGGTCCGAGCAGTACTTC
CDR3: CAIRDGDRGSEQYF

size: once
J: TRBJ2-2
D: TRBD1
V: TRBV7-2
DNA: TGTGCCAGCAGCTTAGTCCACAGGGGGACCGGGGAGCTGTTTTTT
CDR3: CASSLVHRGTGELFF